This T cell receptor beta chain was captured by sequencing in a study of spatial heterogeneity in lung cancer. Study-wide results and limits: At tumor resection, ubiquitous expanded TCRs were detected in blood more often than later.

This clonotype was seen a handful of times. Its antigen is currently unknown. Trimming stripped 7 bases from V and 7 bases from J, with 29 bases between. The CDR3 totals 18 residues. Time point denoted: blood at routine non-recurrence follow-up after resection. Without sorting, whole RNA was sequenced from tumor, nontumor lung or frozen PBMC. TCRdb reanalysed the 5' RACE reads using MiXCR and keeps one entry per CDR3 protein. Here the sample spans under 75,000 distinct CDR3 sequences, nearly 9% being singletons. The sequenced sample was PBMCs, obtained at follow-up. V and J are TRBV12-3 or TRBV12-4 and TRBJ1-5, with D perhaps TRBD1 (6 bases). The clonotype comes from a female donor with early-stage non-small cell lung cancer. CDR3 sequence (DNA): TGTGCCAGCACCACTGGGTCGGGGGGGGCACCAGTTCGCCAGCCCCAGCATTTT. Translating gives CASTTGSGGAPVRQPQHF.